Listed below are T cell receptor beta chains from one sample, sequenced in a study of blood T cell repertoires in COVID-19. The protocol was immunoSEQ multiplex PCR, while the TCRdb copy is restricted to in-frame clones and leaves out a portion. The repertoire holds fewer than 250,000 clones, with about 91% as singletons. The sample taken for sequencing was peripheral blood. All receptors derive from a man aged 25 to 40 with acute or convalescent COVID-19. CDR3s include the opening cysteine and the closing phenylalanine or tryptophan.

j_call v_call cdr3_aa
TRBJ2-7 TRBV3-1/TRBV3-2 CASSQRGYGEQYF
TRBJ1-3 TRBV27 CASSRSRSGNTIYF
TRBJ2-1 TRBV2 CASSEEAGLGEQFF
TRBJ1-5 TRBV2 CASSSQGLNQPQHF
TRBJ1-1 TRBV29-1 CSTPGQGTEAFF
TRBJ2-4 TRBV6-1 CASSEVFWGPLAKNIQYF
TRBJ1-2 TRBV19 CASSAGPTVNGYTF
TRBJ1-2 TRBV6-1 CASSESLAGVGGYTF
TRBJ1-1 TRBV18 CASSFVEGSMNTEAFF
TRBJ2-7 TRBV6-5 CASSRADRSYEQYF
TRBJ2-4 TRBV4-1 CASSQGGELAKNIQYF
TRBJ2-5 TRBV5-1 CASRLWQGGVEETQYF
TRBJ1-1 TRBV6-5 CASSRGGRGTEAFF
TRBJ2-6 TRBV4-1 CASSQKGTGGAGANVLTF
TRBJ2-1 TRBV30 CAWRRGSYNEQFF
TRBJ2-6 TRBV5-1 CASSLGHSSGANVLTF
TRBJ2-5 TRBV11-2 CASSFSGRKETQYF
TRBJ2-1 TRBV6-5 CASRTSGVYNEQFF
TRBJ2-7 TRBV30 CAWSAGTGGYEQYF
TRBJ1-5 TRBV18 CASSTSTRGSTSNQPQHF
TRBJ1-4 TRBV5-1 CASSSSGAGDEKLFF
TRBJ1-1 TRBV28 CASSSTGGFTEAFF
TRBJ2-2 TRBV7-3 CASSLNRHGTGELFF
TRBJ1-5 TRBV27 CASSLSGDISYSNQPQHF
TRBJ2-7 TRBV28 CASSVDRVTYEQYF
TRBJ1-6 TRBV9 CASSTGQYNSPLHF
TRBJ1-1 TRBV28 CASSRGEAFF
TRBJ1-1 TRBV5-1 CASGPDRGRVRTEAFF
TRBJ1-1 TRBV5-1 CASSLDTSNTEAFF
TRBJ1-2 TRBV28 CASWNRSGRGGYTF
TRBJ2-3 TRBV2 CASSEVPGSFLSSTDTQYF
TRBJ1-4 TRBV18 CASSPRTDNEKLFF
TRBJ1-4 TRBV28 CASRGQGRGDEKLFF
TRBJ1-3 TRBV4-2 CASSPRNSGNTIYF
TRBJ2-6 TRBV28 CASSFRGWATGANVLTF
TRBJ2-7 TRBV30 CAWSRSGGGEQYF
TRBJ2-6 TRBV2 CASSGQGNVLTF
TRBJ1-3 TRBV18 CASSPPTGRNTIYF
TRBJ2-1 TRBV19 CASSIDRTSSILRFF
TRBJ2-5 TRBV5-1 CASSFLAGEGETQYF
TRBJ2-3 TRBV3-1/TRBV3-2 CASSHGPGRGAGDTQYF
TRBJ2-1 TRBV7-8 CASSSPDSNYNEQFF
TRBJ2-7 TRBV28 CASTTGTNYEQYF
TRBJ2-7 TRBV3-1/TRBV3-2 CASSLRDYEQYF
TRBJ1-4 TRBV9 CASSVKGEATNEKLFF